The 26 T cell receptor beta chains in this list originate from one sample, sequenced in a study of blood T cell repertoires in COVID-19. Here immunoSEQ multiplex PCR was the method, and the copy in TCRdb shows in-frame clones only, minus some. Seen here are under 250,000 clones, about 88% observed once, and the top ten hold approximately 2.6%. The sequenced sample consisted of peripheral blood. These receptors originate from a woman aged 55-69 years with acute or convalescent COVID-19.

The chain couples TRBV3-1 (or the pseudogene TRBV3-2) to TRBJ2-1, with D perhaps matching TRBD2 (6 bases). Germline V gene lookup returns CDR1 LGHDT and CDR2 YNNKEL (reference sequence). Trimming took off 4 bases at V and 13 bases at J, with 14 bases between the two ends. This CDR3 is 12 amino acids long. The CDR3 is CASSLSGTSQFF. The CDR3 coding sequence is TGTGCCAGCAGCCTGTCCGGGACTTCCCAGTTCTTC.

The CDR3 DNA reads TGTGCCAGCAGCGATCCGGGACAGCACACAGATACGCAGTATTTT. This sequence encodes CASSDPGQHTDTQYF. The chain carries TRBV14 and TRBJ2-3; TRBD1 matches 7 bases. The germline V gene has CDR1 SGHDN and CDR2 FVKESK. Losses at the gene ends were 5 bases for V and 2 bases for J; bases not matched to a gene: 7. The CDR3 length is 15 residues.

This clone appeared a single time. The chain employs TRBV28 and TRBJ2-2, with unresolved D. The CDR3 contains 13 residues. Trimming stripped 8 bases from V and 2 bases from J, with 9 bases between. CDR1 and CDR2 (germline): MDHEN, SYDVKM. The CDR3 region is CASGQLNTGELFF. The CDR3 region has the DNA TGTGCCAGCGGGCAGTTAAACACCGGGGAGCTGTTTTTT.

The chain joins TRBV3-1 (or the pseudogene TRBV3-2) to TRBJ2-7, with D perhaps TRBD1 (6 bases). Trimming pared 2 bases from V and 11 bases from J, leaving 16 bases between. Germline V CDR1 and CDR2: LGHDT, YNNKEL (reference sequence). This CDR3 has 13 amino acids. Here the CDR3 DNA reads TGTGCCAGCAGCCAAAGTAGGGACACCAAAAAGTACTTC. As protein: CASSQSRDTKKYF.

J is TRBJ2-1 and V is TRBV5-4, with TRBD2 identical over 16 bases. The germline V gene has CDR1 SGHNT and CDR2 YYREEE (reference sequence). Trimming removed 4 bases from V and 3 bases from J; junction bases left unmatched: 7. The CDR3 has 18 residues. The CDR3 region is CASSTGTSGRAGYNEQFF. The CDR3 DNA follows: TGTGCCAGCAGCACTGGGACTAGCGGGAGGGCCGGCTACAATGAGCAGTTCTTC.

The V and J genes are TRBV19 and TRBJ1-5, with D perhaps matching TRBD1 (6 bases). This CDR3 contains 15 residues. CDR1 and CDR2 (germline): LNHDA, SQIVND (reference sequence). V dropped 4 bases and J dropped 3 bases, with 13 bases sitting between them. CDR3 protein: CASSTSTGTNQPQHF. The CDR3 DNA sequence: TGTGCCAGTAGTACATCGACAGGCACCAATCAGCCCCAGCATTTT.

The V call is TRBV12-5, the J call TRBJ2-3; weak D call: TRBD2 (6 bases). The V gene's germline CDR1 is LGHNT and CDR2 FRNRAP. The ends were cut back, 9 bases at V and 1 base at J, with 11 bases in the middle. The CDR3 loop spans 13 amino acids. CDR3 protein: CASSPGGTDTQYF. CDR3 sequence (DNA): TGTGCTAGCTCTCCGGGGGGCACAGATACGCAGTATTTT.

The rearrangement uses TRBV19 and TRBJ1-4, with 8 nucleotides matching TRBD1. Germline loops: CDR1 LNHDA, CDR2 SQIVND (reference sequence). The CDR3 totals 14 residues. The V segment lost 9 bases and the J segment 7 bases; nucleotides outside the gene matches: 10. The CDR3 sequence is CASDRGRWGEKLFF. Written as DNA, the CDR3 is TGTGCCAGCGACAGGGGCCGGTGGGGTGAAAAACTGTTTTTT.

The CDR3, as DNA: TGTGCCTGGAGTGAAGACTACAATCAGCCCCAGCATTTT. This gives the protein CAWSEDYNQPQHF. This sequence joins TRBV30 and TRBJ1-5; D ambiguous. The germline V gene has CDR1 GTSNPN and CDR2 SVGIG (reference sequence). The CDR3 spans 13 residues. V was pared by 1 base and J by 3 bases, with 7 bases between.

This chain links TRBV7-8 with TRBJ1-5; 7 bases align to TRBD1. This CDR3 comprises 16 residues. The germline CDR1 and CDR2 sequences are SGHVS and FQNEAQ. Unmatched junction bases numbered 5, after V lost 1 base and J lost 2 bases. The CDR3 region is CASSLDPGQGNQPQHF. The CDR3 DNA follows: TGTGCCAGCAGCTTAGACCCAGGACAGGGCAATCAGCCCCAGCATTTT. Full variable domain (missing parts from reference TRBV7-8 and TRBJ1-5): GAGVSQSPRYKVAKRGQDVALRCDPISGHVSLFWYQQALGQGPEFLTYFQNEAQLDKSGLPSDRFFAERPEGSVSTLKIQRTQQEDSAVYLCASSLDPGQGNQPQHFGDGTRLSIL.

The chain recombines TRBV4-2 with TRBJ2-4, with D unresolved. The CDR3 is 17 residues long. V lost 0 bases to trimming and J lost 0 bases, with 12 bases between them. Per germline, CDR1 LGHNA and CDR2 YNFKEQ. The CDR3 protein is CASSQEIQNLAKNIQYF. Here the CDR3 DNA reads TGTGCCAGCAGCCAAGAGATCCAGAACCTAGCCAAAAACATTCAGTACTTC.

The table lists this clone with a count of one. The chain joins TRBV10-3 to TRBJ1-1; 9 nucleotides align to TRBD1. The V gene end was trimmed by 4 bases and the J gene end by 1 base; junction bases not matched to a gene: 4. CDR3 length: 15 amino acids. CDR1 ENHRY and CDR2 SYGVKD come from the germline V gene. CDR3 protein: CAISGTGGGNTEAFF. DNA of the CDR3: TGTGCCATCAGTGGTACAGGGGGCGGGAACACTGAAGCTTTCTTT.

J is TRBJ2-7 and V is TRBV6-5, with TRBD2 as a possible D gene (6 bases). V shed 6 bases and J shed 3 bases, with 18 bases lying between them. This CDR3 has 15 amino acids. CDR1 and CDR2 (germline): MNHEY, SVGAGI. CDR3 protein: CASRGGAYGFYEQYF. In nucleotides, the CDR3 is TGTGCCAGCAGAGGCGGGGCCTATGGATTCTACGAGCAGTACTTC.

This clone was observed a few times. The chain links TRBV5-5 to TRBJ1-1, with D maybe TRBD1 (5 bases). Germline-derived CDR1 and CDR2 are SGHKS and YYEKEE (reference sequence). V was clipped by 4 bases and J by 3 bases, with 22 bases between them. The CDR3 length is 17 residues. CDR3 coding DNA: TGTGCCAGCAGCCTCAGGTGGGGCGAGGATTTTTACACTGAAGCTTTCTTT. Protein sequence: CASSLRWGEDFYTEAFF.

The genes are TRBV29-1 and TRBJ2-1; 13 bases align to TRBD2. CDR3 length: 14 amino acids. V shed 4 bases, J shed 9 bases, and the junction held 6 bases outside the gene matches. Germline CDR1 reads SQVTM; CDR2 reads ANQGSEA. The CDR3 DNA reads TGCAGCGTTGCCGGACTAGCGGGAGATGGTGAGCAGTTCTTC. It is translated as CSVAGLAGDGEQFF.

On this clone itself: This sample also contains other DNA sequences that code for the same CDR3. The chain recombines TRBV12-3 or TRBV12-4 with TRBJ2-7; D perhaps matches TRBD1 (6 bases). The CDR3 loop spans 13 amino acids. V lost 3 bases and J 2 bases, leaving 8 bases between the germline ends. The CDR3 coding sequence is TGTGCCAGCAGTTTGACAGGCACCTACGAGCAGTACTTC. Protein: CASSLTGTYEQYF.

The chain employs TRBV6-4 and TRBJ2-3; no definite D call. Trimming cost V 0 bases and J 6 bases, with 13 bases left between them. CDR3 size: 15 residues. Germline lookup yields CDR1 MRHNA and CDR2 SNTAGT. CDR3 nucleotides: TGTGCCAGCAGTGACTCCCCCCTAGGTGTGGATACGCAGTATTTT. Encoded protein: CASSDSPLGVDTQYF.

CDR3 protein: CASSSTGEGNQPQHF. CDR3 DNA sequence: TGCGCCAGCAGCTCTACAGGGGAGGGCAATCAGCCCCAGCATTTT. The V and J genes are TRBV5-1 and TRBJ1-5, with 7 bases matching TRBD1. The germline V gene encodes CDR1 SGHRS and CDR2 YFSETQ. The CDR3 consists of 15 residues. Unmatched junction bases numbered 5, after V lost 3 bases and J lost 2 bases.

This rearrangement joins TRBV7-2 to TRBJ2-5; 8 positions match TRBD1. This CDR3 is 15 amino acids long. Germline CDR1 is SGHTA and CDR2 is FQGNSA. The ends lost 5 bases at V and 4 bases at J; junction bases unmatched: 9. CDR3 region: CASSPRRGPRETQYF. The CDR3 nucleotides read TGTGCCAGCAGCCCCCGCAGGGGGCCTCGAGAGACCCAGTACTTC. The full variable domain, its missing parts supplied by reference TRBV7-2 and TRBJ2-5, is GAGVSQSPSNKVTEKGKDVELRCDPISGHTALYWYRQSLGQGLEFLIYFQGNSAPDKSGLPSDRFSAERTGGSVSTLTIQRTQQEDSAVYLCASSPRRGPRETQYFGPGTRLLVL.

DNA for the CDR3: TGTGCCAGTAGTATTGCCGACAGGGTTAATGAAAAACTGTTTTTT. It codes for CASSIADRVNEKLFF. V gene TRBV19 combines with J gene TRBJ1-4; 7 bases are shared with TRBD1. The CDR3 covers 15 residues. The germline V gene encodes CDR1 LNHDA and CDR2 SQIVND (reference sequence). With 3 bases clipped from V and 4 bases from J, the junction kept 5 bases outside the gene matches. The full variable domain, completed using reference TRBV19 and TRBJ1-4, is DGGITQSPKYLFRKEGQNVTLSCEQNLNHDAMYWYRQDPGQGLRLIYYSQIVNDFQKGDIAEGYSVSREKKESFPLTVTSAQKNPTAFYLCASSIADRVNEKLFFGSGTQLSVL.

V is TRBV19 and J is TRBJ1-1, with D tentatively TRBD1 (6 bases). The length of the CDR3 is 15 residues. Trimming took off 3 bases at V and 0 bases at J, with 11 bases between the two ends. Germline V lookup: CDR1 LNHDA, CDR2 SQIVND (reference sequence). The CDR3 region has the DNA TGTGCCAGTAGTATGCGACAGGAGGTGAACACTGAAGCTTTCTTT. Its translation is CASSMRQEVNTEAFF.

This chain uses TRBV7-9 with TRBJ2-5; 8 bases match TRBD2. This CDR3 is 17 amino acids long. Germline V lookup: CDR1 SEHNR, CDR2 FQNEAQ (reference sequence). J was trimmed by 0 bases and V by 5 bases; bases with no gene match: 11. CDR3 sequence reads: CASSLLDGGGHQETQYF. The CDR3 DNA sequence: TGTGCCAGCAGCCTACTCGACGGGGGGGGACACCAAGAGACCCAGTACTTC.

This rearrangement joins TRBV7-9 to TRBJ1-2, with 7 bases that match TRBD1. CDR3 size: 15 residues. Trimming removed 1 base from V and 3 bases from J; junction bases left unmatched: 5. The germline gives CDR1 SEHNR, CDR2 FQNEAQ (reference sequence). For the CDR3, the DNA is TGTGCCAGCAGCTTAGGACAGGGAAGTGACTATGGCTACACCTTC. Protein sequence: CASSLGQGSDYGYTF.

The chain uses TRBV7-2 and TRBJ2-5; TRBD2 matches at 10 bases. The CDR3 totals 18 residues. The J segment lost 2 bases and the V segment lost 0 bases, leaving 9 bases of the junction unmatched. Germline assignment: CDR1 SGHTA and CDR2 FQGNSA. CDR3 coding DNA: TGTGCCAGCAGCTTAGCGCCTAGTAGCGGGGGGAGTCAAGAGACCCAGTACTTC. Translated, it gives CASSLAPSSGGSQETQYF.

The V call is TRBV7-9, the J call TRBJ1-6; 11 nucleotides align to TRBD1. J lost 14 bases, V lost 4 bases, and 4 bases had no gene match. The CDR3 has 13 residues. Germline CDR1 is SEHNR and CDR2 is FQNEAQ (reference sequence). CDR3 loop: CASSSWDRGALHF. For the CDR3, the DNA is TGTGCCAGCAGCTCCTGGGACAGGGGGGCCCTCCACTTT.

A few counts support this clone. The chain couples TRBV6-2 or TRBV6-3 to TRBJ2-7, with a tentative D call TRBD1 (6 bases). V was shortened by 2 bases and J by 3 bases, with 8 bases between the two germline ends. CDR1 MNHEY and CDR2 SVGEGT come from the germline V gene. The CDR3 is 13 amino acids. The CDR3 DNA reads TGTGCCAGCAGTTACCACAGGGACTACGAGCAGTACTTC. Its translation is CASSYHRDYEQYF.